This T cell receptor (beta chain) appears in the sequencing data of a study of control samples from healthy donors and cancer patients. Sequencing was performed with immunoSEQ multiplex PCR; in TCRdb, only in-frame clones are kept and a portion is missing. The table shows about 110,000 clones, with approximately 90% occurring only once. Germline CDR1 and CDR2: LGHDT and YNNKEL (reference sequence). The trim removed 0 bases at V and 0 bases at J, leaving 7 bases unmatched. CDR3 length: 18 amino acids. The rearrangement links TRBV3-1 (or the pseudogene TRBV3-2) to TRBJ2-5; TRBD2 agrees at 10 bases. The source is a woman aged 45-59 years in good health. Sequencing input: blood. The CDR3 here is CASSQEWLAGEHQETQYF. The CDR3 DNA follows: TGTGCCAGCAGCCAAGAATGGCTAGCGGGGGAACACCAAGAGACCCAGTACTTC.